Listed here is a single T cell receptor (beta chain). Its cognate antigen is unknown. In the PCR, 60 Vbeta and 13 Jbeta primers were used. Profiling relied on immunoSEQ multiplex PCR, and the TCRdb table lists in-frame clones only, not all of them. The table shows 150,000 to 200,000 clones, with roughly 79% occurring only once. The data derive from a study of cytomegalovirus exposure and HLA in healthy donors. Study conclusions and caveats: Most TCR sequences were seen very rarely across donors, but some public TCRs occurred in many.

The CDR3 covers 14 residues. Germline CDR1 is MNHEY and CDR2 is SVGAGI. V lost 6 bases and J lost 3; bases outside the gene matches: 4. The chain combines TRBV6-5 with TRBJ1-4; 7 bases are a match to TRBD1. This receptor was identified in a man aged 18-30 years in good health and CMV-seropositive. The sequencing input was PBMCs. CDR3 bases: TGTGCCAGCAGACGTCAGGGGGCTAATGAAAAACTGTTTTTT. It is translated as CASRRQGANEKLFF.